This TCR beta chain was sequenced in a study of cytomegalovirus exposure and HLA in healthy donors. Study-level results: Confirmation in vitro established that a few CMV-associated chains were specific for CMV antigens.

Regarding this clone: Antigen unknown.

The primer mix had 60 Vbeta and 13 Jbeta primers. This table comes from immunoSEQ multiplex PCR, and its TCRdb copy is limited to in-frame clones, with some not included. The listing records tens of thousands of clones. This CDR3 has 17 residues. V trimming: 2 bases; J trimming: 0 bases; junction bases outside the gene matches: 5. Germline V lookup: CDR1 MNHNS, CDR2 SASEGT. The receptor's source is a man between 18 and 35 years old in good health and CMV-seropositive. The rearrangement links TRBV6-1 to TRBJ2-7, with 12 bases identical to TRBD2. Sequencing was done on a sample of PBMCs. The CDR3 bases are TGTGCCAGCAGTGAAACGGGACTAGCGGGTAGCTCCTACGAGCAGTACTTC. Encoded protein: CASSETGLAGSSYEQYF.